This TCR beta chain was sequenced in a study of human T cells and chemical hapten exposure. Study as a whole: Per-sample TCR yield variability stemmed mainly from small pooled library volume differences.

Unique molecular identifiers were linked by the library to individual cDNA molecules. Under the authors' procedure: Counts of TCRs in each sample centred on a median of about 95,000 and extended from about 20,000 to 690,000. TCRdb processed the RACE reads anew with MiXCR; each CDR3 protein has one entry. TCRdb's processing, not the authors' own work, is the source of the V and J calls. The sample shows about 46,000 distinct CDR3 sequences, 3.5% to 4.5% of them seen only once. This CDR3 comprises 14 residues. The germline CDR1 and CDR2 sequences are LGHNA and YSLEER. The V end was cut by 3 bases, the J end by 2 bases, with 10 bases between. This clonotype came up a few times. Its antigen is unknown. Study-wide results and caveats: TCRs whose frequency exceeded 1 in 1000 remained the same following DPC sensitization.

The time point is: healthy volunteer bleed at 2 weeks. Before extraction, the whole blood was not fractionated, and total RNA was taken from it. The chain joins TRBV4-3 to TRBJ1-2, with a tentative D call TRBD1 (6 bases). This TCR was recovered from a female donor in good health. Some clones in this sample may be carry-over from other donors' samples. The sequenced sample was whole blood. CDR3 residues: CASSQIQGNYGYTF. The CDR3 nucleotides are TGCGCCAGCAGCCAGATACAGGGAAACTATGGCTACACCTTC.